The next 14 T cell receptor beta chains were all read from a single sample in a study of somatic mutations in cytotoxic T cells in rheumatoid arthritis. The repertoire was sequenced with immunoSEQ multiplex PCR; TCRdb's copy has only in-frame clones and lacks some. The top ten clones hold about 18% of a sample with about 16,000 clones, about four fifths of them seen once. Sequencing was carried out using CD8+ T cells sorted from blood. All receptors derive from a woman in her 50s with rheumatoid arthritis.

V gene TRBV4-3 combines with J gene TRBJ2-1, with D maybe TRBD2 (6 bases). This CDR3 spans 16 amino acids. Germline CDR1 and CDR2: LGHNA and YSLEER. V lost 1 base and J lost 6, with 16 bases in between. CDR3 sequence reads: CASSQGASVTANEQFF. CDR3 in DNA: TGCGCCAGCAGCCAAGGGGCTAGCGTGACGGCCAATGAGCAGTTCTTC.

V and J are TRBV28 and TRBJ2-5; 7 bases fit TRBD2. Germline V CDR1 and CDR2: MDHEN, SYDVKM. The V and J ends lost 2 bases and 1 base, in that order; junction bases with no gene match: 4. The CDR3 sequence is 15 residues long. CDR3 region: CASSLISGAQETQYF. CDR3 DNA sequence: TGTGCCAGCAGTTTAATAAGCGGGGCCCAAGAGACCCAGTACTTC.

The chain uses TRBV28 and TRBJ1-5; 8 bases line up with TRBD1. J gave up 6 bases and V 5 bases, and 9 bases lay outside the gene matches. CDR3 size: 15 residues. Germline CDR1 MDHEN, CDR2 SYDVKM. Here the CDR3 DNA reads TGTGCCAGCAGTGAGGACAGGGAGAGGGGTCAGCCCCAGCATTTT. Its protein is CASSEDRERGQPQHF. Full variable domain (remainder filled in from reference TRBV28 and TRBJ1-5): DVKVTQSSRYLVKRTGEKVFLECVQDMDHENMFWYRQDPGLGLRLIYFSYDVKMKEKGDIPEGYSVSREKKERFSLILESASTNQTSMYLCASSEDRERGQPQHFGDGTRLSIL.

The V gene is TRBV6-1, the J gene TRBJ2-1; 9 nucleotides agree with TRBD2. CDR1 MNHNS and CDR2 SASEGT come from the germline V gene. The length of the CDR3 is 15 residues. The junction had 1 base not matched to a gene; V was cut back by 0 bases and J by 4 bases. The CDR3 here is CASSEATSGYNEQFF. The CDR3, as DNA: TGTGCCAGCAGTGAAGCAACTAGCGGGTACAATGAGCAGTTCTTC.

The V gene is TRBV7-5, the J gene TRBJ1-2; the DNA was not used to check the table's D call, TRBD1. TRBV7-5 is a pseudogene segment. The CDR3 consists of 18 residues. The chain's CDR3 is CVRSFQSRGACWNYGYTF. The CDR3 region has the DNA TGTGTCAGAAGCTTTCAGTCCAGGGGCGCGTGTTGGAACTATGGCTACACCTTC.

The V call is TRBV7-2, the J call TRBJ2-1; 8 nucleotides match TRBD2. With 5 bases clipped from V and 8 bases from J, the junction kept 11 bases outside the gene matches. The CDR3 extends over 15 amino acids. Germline V lookup: CDR1 SGHTA, CDR2 FQGNSA. This CDR3 is CASSAGVAGRDEQFF. The CDR3 coding sequence is TGTGCCAGCAGCGCCGGGGTAGCGGGGAGGGATGAGCAGTTCTTC.

This chain links TRBV7-9 with TRBJ2-5; 13 bases fit TRBD2. Trimming took 5 bases from V and 5 from J; bases not matched to a gene: 8. This CDR3 is built from 16 residues. Per germline, CDR1 SEHNR and CDR2 FQNEAQ (reference sequence). The CDR3 nucleotides read TGTGCCAGCAGCGAACCGGGACTAGCGGGGCGGGAGACCCAGTACTTC. This translates into CASSEPGLAGRETQYF.

The rearrangement uses TRBV19 and TRBJ1-1, with TRBD1 identical over 7 bases. CDR1 is LNHDA, CDR2 SQIVND, per germline (reference sequence). CDR3 size: 13 residues. With V trimmed by 6 bases and J by 5 bases, 6 bases remained unmatched. CDR3 protein: CASSTGVGTEAFF. The CDR3 DNA reads TGTGCCAGTAGCACAGGGGTGGGGACTGAAGCTTTCTTT. The complete variable domain, with remaining parts taken from reference TRBV19 and TRBJ1-1, reads DGGITQSPKYLFRKEGQNVTLSCEQNLNHDAMYWYRQDPGQGLRLIYYSQIVNDFQKGDIAEGYSVSREKKESFPLTVTSAQKNPTAFYLCASSTGVGTEAFFGQGTRLTVV.

The chain uses TRBV19 and TRBJ1-2, with unresolved D. The CDR3 extends over 13 amino acids. Germline V gene data show CDR1 as LNHDA and CDR2 as SQIVND (reference sequence). Trimming removed 5 bases from V and 6 bases from J, with 13 bases in between. The CDR3 DNA reads TGTGCCAGTAGTCCCCGGGCCCAAGATGGCTACACCTTC. Amino acid sequence: CASSPRAQDGYTF.

The rearrangement joins TRBV15 to TRBJ2-1; 10 bases agree with TRBD1. V lost 2 bases, J lost 5 bases, and 27 bases stayed unmatched. Germline V CDR1 and CDR2: LNHNV, YYDKDF (reference sequence). The CDR3 runs to 23 residues. The CDR3: CATSRPGQQWGTGVPRWHNEQFF. In DNA form, the CDR3 reads TGTGCCACCAGCAGACCGGGACAGCAATGGGGGACAGGGGTCCCTCGGTGGCACAATGAGCAGTTCTTC.

This sequence joins TRBV4-1 and TRBJ1-5; D gene ambiguous. CDR1 is MGHRA, CDR2 YSYEKL, per germline. This CDR3 comprises 16 residues. The V and J ends lost 0 bases and 1 base respectively, with 10 bases between them. The CDR3, as DNA: TGCGCCAGCAGCCAAGAAGGAGGTATGAGCAATCAGCCCCAGCATTTT. Translated: CASSQEGGMSNQPQHF.

V and J are TRBV7-9 and TRBJ2-3; TRBD2 matches 8 bases. CDR3 length: 13 residues. Unmatched junction bases numbered 4, after V lost 6 bases and J lost 5 bases. Germline V gives CDR1 SEHNR, CDR2 FQNEAQ (reference sequence). CDR3 in DNA: TGTGCCAGCAGATACGGGGGGGAAGATACGCAGTATTTT. Translation gives CASRYGGEDTQYF.

The rearrangement joins TRBV5-1 to TRBJ2-3; 9 nucleotides line up with TRBD1. V gave up 4 bases and J gave up 4 bases; unmatched junction bases: 4. Germline values: CDR1 SGHRS, CDR2 YFSETQ. The CDR3 runs 14 residues. CDR3 amino acids: CASSLRQGADTQYF. The CDR3 DNA is TGCGCCAGCAGCCTCAGACAGGGGGCAGATACGCAGTATTTT. Using reference TRBV5-1 and TRBJ2-3 for the parts outside the CDR3, the full variable domain is KAGVTQTPRYLIKTRGQQVTLSCSPISGHRSVSWYQQTPGQGLQFLFEYFSETQRNKGNFPGRFSGRQFSNSRSEMNVSTLELGDSALYLCASSLRQGADTQYFGPGTRLTVL.

This chain uses TRBV11-2 with TRBJ1-1; perhaps TRBD1 as D (5 bases). This CDR3 spans 16 amino acids. The V and J ends lost 5 bases and 4 bases respectively, with 20 bases between them. Per the germline V gene, CDR1 is SGHAT and CDR2 is FQNNGV. CDR3 nucleotide sequence: TGTGCCAGCAGCCTCCGTAGTTGGGGCGCTGGCACTGAAGCTTTCTTT. Translating gives CASSLRSWGAGTEAFF. The full variable domain, rest sourced from reference TRBV11-2 and TRBJ1-1, is EAGVAQSPRYKIIEKRQSVAFWCNPISGHATLYWYQQILGQGPKLLIQFQNNGVVDDSQLPKDRFSAERLKGVDSTLKIQPAKLEDSAVYLCASSLRSWGAGTEAFFGQGTRLTVV.